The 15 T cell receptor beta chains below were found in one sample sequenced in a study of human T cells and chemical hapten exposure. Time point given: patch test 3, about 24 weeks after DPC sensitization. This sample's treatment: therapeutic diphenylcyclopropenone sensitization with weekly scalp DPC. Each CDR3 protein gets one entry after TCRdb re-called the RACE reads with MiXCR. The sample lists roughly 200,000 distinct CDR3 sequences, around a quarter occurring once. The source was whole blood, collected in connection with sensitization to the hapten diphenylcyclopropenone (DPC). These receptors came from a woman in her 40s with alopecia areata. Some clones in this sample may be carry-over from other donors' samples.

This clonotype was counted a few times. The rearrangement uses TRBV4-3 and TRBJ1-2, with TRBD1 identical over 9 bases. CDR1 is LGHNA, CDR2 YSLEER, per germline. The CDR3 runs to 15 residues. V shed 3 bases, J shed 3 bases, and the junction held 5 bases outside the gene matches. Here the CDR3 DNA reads TGCGCCAGCAGCCACCAGACAGGGGGGGACTATGGCTACACCTTC. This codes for CASSHQTGGDYGYTF.

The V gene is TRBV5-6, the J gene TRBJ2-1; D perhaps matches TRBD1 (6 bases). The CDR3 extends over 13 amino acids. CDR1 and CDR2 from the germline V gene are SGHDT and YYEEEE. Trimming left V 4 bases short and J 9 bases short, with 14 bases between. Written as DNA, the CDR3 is TGTGCCAGCAGCCCGACGGGCAGGGGTGAGCAGTTCTTC. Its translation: CASSPTGRGEQFF.

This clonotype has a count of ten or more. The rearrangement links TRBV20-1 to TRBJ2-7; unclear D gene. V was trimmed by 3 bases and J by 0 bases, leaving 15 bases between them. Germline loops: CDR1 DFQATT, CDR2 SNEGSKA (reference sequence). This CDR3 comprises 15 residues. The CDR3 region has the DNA TGCAGTGCTAGCCGGCGCACTCCTGGCTCCTACGAGCAGTACTTC. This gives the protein CSASRRTPGSYEQYF.

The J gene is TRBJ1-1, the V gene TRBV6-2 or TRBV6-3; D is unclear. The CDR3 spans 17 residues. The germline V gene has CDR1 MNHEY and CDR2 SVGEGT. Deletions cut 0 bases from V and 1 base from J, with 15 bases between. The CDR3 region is CASSYSNPAERNTEAFF. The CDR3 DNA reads TGTGCCAGCAGTTACTCGAATCCCGCGGAGAGGAACACTGAAGCTTTCTTT.

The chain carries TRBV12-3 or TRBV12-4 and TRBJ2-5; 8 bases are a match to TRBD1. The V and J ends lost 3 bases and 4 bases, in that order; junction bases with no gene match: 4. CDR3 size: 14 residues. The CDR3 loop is CASSFRTGIETQYF. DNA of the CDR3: TGTGCCAGCAGTTTCCGGACAGGGATAGAGACCCAGTACTTC.

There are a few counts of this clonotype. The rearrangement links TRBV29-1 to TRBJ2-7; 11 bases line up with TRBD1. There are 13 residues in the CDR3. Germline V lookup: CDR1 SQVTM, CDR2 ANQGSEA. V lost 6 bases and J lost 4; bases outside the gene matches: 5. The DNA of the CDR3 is TGCAGCGTAGGACAGGGGGCTTCTTACGAGCAGTACTTC. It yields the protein CSVGQGASYEQYF.

The CDR3 nucleotides are TGTGCCAGCGGCGGCTCTGGGGCCAACGTCCTGACTTTC. Amino acids: CASGGSGANVLTF. V and J are TRBV6-5 and TRBJ2-6; no firm D call. CDR1 and CDR2 from the germline V gene are MNHEY and SVGAGI. Trimming removed 8 bases at V and 0 bases at J, with 5 bases between. CDR3 length equals 13 residues.

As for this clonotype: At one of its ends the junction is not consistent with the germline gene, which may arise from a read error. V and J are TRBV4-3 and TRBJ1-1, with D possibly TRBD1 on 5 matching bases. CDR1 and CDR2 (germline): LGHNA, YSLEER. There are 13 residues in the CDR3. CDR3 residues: CASNQGLGGDAFF. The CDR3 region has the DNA TGCGCCAGCAACCAAGGCCTAGGAGGGGACGCTTTCTTT.

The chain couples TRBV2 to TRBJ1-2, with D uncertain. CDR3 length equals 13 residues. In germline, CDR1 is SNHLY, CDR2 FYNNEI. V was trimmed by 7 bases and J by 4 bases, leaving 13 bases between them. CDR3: CASTGLTSYGYTF. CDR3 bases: TGTGCCAGCACAGGACTTACCAGCTATGGCTACACCTTC.

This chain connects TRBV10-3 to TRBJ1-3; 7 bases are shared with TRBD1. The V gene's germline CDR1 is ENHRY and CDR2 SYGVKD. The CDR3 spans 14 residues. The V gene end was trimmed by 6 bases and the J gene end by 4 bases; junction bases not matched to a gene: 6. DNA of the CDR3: TGTGCCATCAGCGCCGGGACAGAAGGAAACACCATATATTTT. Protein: CAISAGTEGNTIYF.

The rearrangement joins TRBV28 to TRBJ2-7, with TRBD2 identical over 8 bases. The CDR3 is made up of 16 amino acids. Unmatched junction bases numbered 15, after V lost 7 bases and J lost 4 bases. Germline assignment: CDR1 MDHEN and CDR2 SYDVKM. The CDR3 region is CASNALWLGTRYEQYF. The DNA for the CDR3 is TGTGCCAGCAATGCCCTGTGGCTCGGGACTAGATACGAGCAGTACTTC.

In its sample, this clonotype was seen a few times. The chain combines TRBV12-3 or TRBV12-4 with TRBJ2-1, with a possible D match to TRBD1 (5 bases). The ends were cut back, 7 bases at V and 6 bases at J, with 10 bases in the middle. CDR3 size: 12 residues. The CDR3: CASNSQGNEQFF. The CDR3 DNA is TGTGCCAGCAATTCCCAGGGCAATGAGCAGTTCTTC.

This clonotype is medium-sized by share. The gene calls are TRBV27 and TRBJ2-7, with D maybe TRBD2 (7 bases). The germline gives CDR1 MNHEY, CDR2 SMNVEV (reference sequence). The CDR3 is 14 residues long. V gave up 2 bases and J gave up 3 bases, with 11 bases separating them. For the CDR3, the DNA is TGTGCCAGCAGTTTAGGGGGGGCGTTCTACGAGCAGTACTTC. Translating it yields CASSLGGAFYEQYF.

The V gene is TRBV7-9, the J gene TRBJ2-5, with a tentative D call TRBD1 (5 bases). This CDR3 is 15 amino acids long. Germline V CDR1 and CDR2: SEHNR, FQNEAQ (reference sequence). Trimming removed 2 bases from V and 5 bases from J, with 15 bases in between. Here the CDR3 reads CASSLPRQGDETQYF. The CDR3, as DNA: TGTGCCAGCAGCTTACCCCGTCAGGGTGATGAGACCCAGTACTTC.

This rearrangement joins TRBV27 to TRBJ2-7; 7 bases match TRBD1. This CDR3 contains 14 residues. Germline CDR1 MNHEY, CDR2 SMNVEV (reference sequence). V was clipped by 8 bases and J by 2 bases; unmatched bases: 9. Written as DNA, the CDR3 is TGTGCCAGCCGGAGACAGGGTAACGCCTACGAGCAGTACTTC. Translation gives CASRRQGNAYEQYF.